These 22 T cell receptor beta chains share one sample of origin, sequenced in a study of cytomegalovirus exposure and HLA in healthy donors. Both 60 Vbeta primers and 13 Jbeta primers went into the PCR. Sequencing was performed with immunoSEQ multiplex PCR; in TCRdb, only in-frame clones are kept and a portion is missing. This repertoire includes 100,000 to 150,000 clones. The sequenced material came from PBMCs. The receptors were sampled from a man younger than 30 in good health and CMV-seronegative.

The chain recombines TRBV19 with TRBJ1-2; D is uncertain. Germline V gives CDR1 LNHDA, CDR2 SQIVND (reference sequence). The CDR3 covers 11 residues. The ends were cut back, 4 bases at V and 6 bases at J, with 6 bases in the middle. The CDR3 DNA reads as TGTGCCAGTAGTACTTACAATGGCTACACCTTC. Translating it yields CASSTYNGYTF.

This chain uses TRBV28 with TRBJ1-6; D possibly corresponds to TRBD1 (5 bases). From germline, CDR1 is MDHEN and CDR2 SYDVKM. V was shortened by 6 bases and J by 9 bases, with 18 bases between the two germline ends. The CDR3 runs to 15 residues. The CDR3 sequence is CASRTTGGRGSPLHF. CDR3 nucleotide sequence: TGTGCCAGCAGAACAACGGGGGGGAGGGGTTCACCCCTCCACTTT.

The chain has TRBV2 and TRBJ2-6, with 8 bases matching TRBD1. The CDR3 is made up of 14 amino acids. Germline loops: CDR1 SNHLY, CDR2 FYNNEI. Losses at the gene ends were 6 bases for V and 4 bases for J; bases not matched to a gene: 2. The CDR3 DNA follows: TGTGCCAGCAGGACAGGGGCCGGGGCCAACGTCCTGACTTTC. Translation gives CASRTGAGANVLTF.

This chain joins TRBV2 and TRBJ2-5; D call uncertain. The V and J ends lost 2 bases and 4 bases respectively, with 5 bases between them. CDR1 is SNHLY and CDR2 is FYNNEI in the germline V gene. The CDR3 spans 12 residues. CDR3 loop: CASSESRETQYF. DNA for the CDR3: TGTGCCAGCAGTGAATCGAGAGAGACCCAGTACTTC.

The chain uses TRBV7-3 and TRBJ2-3, with a tentative D call TRBD2 (5 bases). Trimming left V 4 bases short and J 15 bases short, with 17 bases between. CDR1 SGHTA and CDR2 FQGTGA come from the germline V gene. The CDR3 covers 12 residues. In DNA form, the CDR3 reads TGTGCCAGCAGCTCTGGGGTCGGGGATCAATATTTT. Translation: CASSSGVGDQYF. Full variable domain (missing parts from reference TRBV7-3 and TRBJ2-3): GAGVSQTPSNKVTEKGKYVELRCDPISGHTALYWYRQSLGQGPEFLIYFQGTGAADDSGLPNDRFFAVRPEGSVSTLKIQRTERGDSAVYLCASSSGVGDQYFGPGTRLTVL.

The J gene is TRBJ1-3, the V gene TRBV10-3; D not certain. CDR1 is ENHRY, CDR2 SYGVKD, per germline. Trimming removed 6 bases from V and 0 bases from J, with 15 bases in between. This CDR3 region has 16 residues. This CDR3 is CAIRAFEVHSGNTIYF. Written as DNA, the CDR3 is TGTGCCATCAGAGCCTTTGAGGTACACTCTGGAAACACCATATATTTT.

The chain recombines TRBV28 with TRBJ2-1; D might be TRBD1 (5 bases). Germline CDR1 MDHEN, CDR2 SYDVKM. The V and J ends lost 3 bases and 7 bases respectively, with 13 bases between them. The CDR3 is 14 residues long. CDR3 sequence: CASSFVQGSNEQFF. DNA for the CDR3: TGTGCCAGCAGTTTTGTCCAGGGTTCAAATGAGCAGTTCTTC.

The rearrangement uses TRBV4-2 and TRBJ1-5, with 8 positions matching TRBD1. Germline V gene sequence: CDR1 LGHNA, CDR2 YNFKEQ. Trimming took 2 bases from V and 4 from J; bases not matched to a gene: 7. This CDR3 spans 16 amino acids. The CDR3 region has the DNA TGTGCCAGCAGCCAAACGGGACAGGAGATGAATCAGCCCCAGCATTTT. The encoded protein is CASSQTGQEMNQPQHF.

The V and J genes are TRBV6-6 and TRBJ1-6, with 8 positions matching TRBD1. The CDR3 length is 15 residues. Germline V gene sequence: CDR1 MNHNY, CDR2 SVGAGI (reference sequence). With 6 bases clipped from V and 7 bases from J, the junction kept 8 bases outside the gene matches. CDR3 DNA: TGTGCCAGCAGCTACGGACAGGGAGGCAATTCACCCCTCCACTTT. Translation: CASSYGQGGNSPLHF.

This chain links TRBV28 with TRBJ1-2; possibly TRBD1 for D (5 bases). The CDR3 is 14 amino acids. Germline-derived CDR1 and CDR2 are MDHEN and SYDVKM. V dropped 4 bases and J dropped 4 bases, with 13 bases sitting between them. CDR3 residues: CASSSGPRPYGYTF. CDR3 nucleotide sequence: TGTGCCAGCAGTTCAGGGCCGCGGCCCTATGGCTACACCTTC.

This chain links TRBV12-5 with TRBJ2-7, with 7 bases aligning to TRBD1. CDR3 length equals 16 residues. Trimming at V came to 0 bases and at J to 7 bases, leaving 12 bases not matched to a gene. The germline V gene has CDR1 LGHNT and CDR2 FRNRAP. The CDR3 is CASGLVQTGDPKEQYF. The CDR3 DNA is TGTGCTAGTGGTTTGGTACAAACAGGGGACCCCAAAGAGCAGTACTTC. The full variable domain, in which reference TRBV12-5 and TRBJ2-7 provide the parts outside the CDR3, is DARVTQTPRHKVTEMGQEVTMRCQPILGHNTVFWYRQTMMQGLELLAYFRNRAPLDDSGMPKDRFSAEMPDATLATLKIQPSEPRDSAVYFCASGLVQTGDPKEQYFGPGTRLTVT.

The V and J genes are TRBV10-2 and TRBJ1-4; no clear D gene. The CDR3 runs to 13 residues. Germline CDR1 and CDR2: WSHSY and SAAADI. V was clipped by 9 bases and J by 8 bases, with 16 bases between them. Here the CDR3 DNA reads TGCGCCAGTTCAGCGACTCGGGTAGAAAAACTGTTTTTT. Translating gives CASSATRVEKLFF.

The chain recombines TRBV29-1 with TRBJ2-7; perhaps TRBD2 as D (5 bases). Germline CDR1 is SQVTM and CDR2 is ANQGSEA. V dropped 4 bases and J dropped 2 bases, with 18 bases sitting between them. The CDR3 extends over 15 amino acids. The CDR3 nucleotides read TGCAGCGTTGTGCTAGCAGCCCAAAAACCCTACGAGCAGTACTTC. Its translation: CSVVLAAQKPYEQYF.

Comment on this clone: Other DNA variants within this sample encode the same CDR3. This sequence joins TRBV18 and TRBJ2-1, with 11 bases that match TRBD1. The CDR3 spans 16 residues. Germline trimming cut 6 bases from V and 7 bases from J; bases unmatched to any gene: 11. Per the germline V gene, CDR1 is KGHSH and CDR2 is LQKENI. The chain's CDR3 is CASSSTGQGALNEQFF. The CDR3 DNA is TGTGCCAGCTCGTCGACCGGACAGGGGGCGCTGAATGAGCAGTTCTTC.

The chain is built from TRBV6-6 and TRBJ2-7; weak D call: TRBD2 (6 bases). Germline assignment: CDR1 MNHNY and CDR2 SVGAGI (reference sequence). This CDR3 comprises 14 residues. Trimming left V 0 bases short and J 7 bases short, with 13 bases between. The CDR3 coding sequence is TGTGCCAGCAGTTACTCGCGTACTAGCTCAGAGCAGTACTTC. Translating it yields CASSYSRTSSEQYF.

The chain recombines TRBV7-9 with TRBJ2-3; D perhaps matches TRBD1 (5 bases). The germline CDR1 and CDR2 sequences are SEHNR and FQNEAQ (reference sequence). This CDR3 contains 15 residues. V was shortened by 3 bases and J by 1 base, with 11 bases between the two germline ends. This CDR3 is CASSFRGSRTDTQYF. DNA for the CDR3: TGTGCCAGCAGCTTTAGGGGAAGCCGCACAGATACGCAGTATTTT.

The chain combines TRBV7-2 with TRBJ2-1; no clear D gene. Trimming took off 3 bases at V and 3 bases at J, with 9 bases between the two ends. CDR3 size: 14 residues. Germline V lookup: CDR1 SGHTA, CDR2 FQGNSA. The CDR3 DNA sequence: TGTGCCAGCAGCTTTGTAGTGATCTACAATGAGCAGTTCTTC. Translated, it gives CASSFVVIYNEQFF.

The J gene is TRBJ2-7, the V gene TRBV25-1; 9 bases align to TRBD1. Germline CDR1 and CDR2: MGHDK and SYGVNS. This CDR3 contains 15 residues. Trimming took 7 bases from V and 4 from J; bases not matched to a gene: 11. CDR3 in DNA: TGTGCCAGCAACTCCGGACAGGGGAGCGTTTACGAGCAGTACTTC. It encodes CASNSGQGSVYEQYF.

The chain joins TRBV6-6 to TRBJ2-7; 9 bases align to TRBD1. CDR1 and CDR2 (germline): MNHNY, SVGAGI (reference sequence). After removal of 5 bases from V and 0 bases from J, the junction contained 2 bases not matched to a gene. The CDR3 extends over 14 amino acids. Here the CDR3 DNA reads TGTGCCAGCAGTGGACAGGGGAACTCCTACGAGCAGTACTTC. Protein: CASSGQGNSYEQYF.

J is TRBJ1-5 and V is TRBV9, with 7 positions matching TRBD1. This CDR3 contains 13 residues. V shed 3 bases and J 9 bases; nucleotides not matched to a gene: 6. Germline CDR1 SGDLS, CDR2 YYNGEE. CDR3 nucleotides: TGTGCCAGCAGCGCGACAGGGACGCCGCCCCAGCATTTT. Its protein product is CASSATGTPPQHF. The full variable domain, its missing parts supplied by reference TRBV9 and TRBJ1-5, is DSGVTQTPKHLITATGQRVTLRCSPRSGDLSVYWYQQSLDQGLQFLIQYYNGEERAKGNILERFSAQQFPDLHSELNLSSLELGDSALYFCASSATGTPPQHFGDGTRLSIL.

The DNA of the CDR3 is TGCGCCAGCAGCTCCTCGGGACAGTACAACTATGGCTACACCTTC. Protein product: CASSSSGQYNYGYTF. This chain joins TRBV5-1 and TRBJ1-2; 7 bases agree with TRBD1. The CDR3 is made up of 15 amino acids. J gave up 2 bases and V 3 bases, and 7 bases lay outside the gene matches. Germline V gene lookup returns CDR1 SGHRS and CDR2 YFSETQ.

This chain links TRBV28 with TRBJ2-7, with D unclear. The CDR3 runs to 12 residues. Trimming pared 4 bases from V and 4 bases from J, leaving 8 bases between. Germline V lookup: CDR1 MDHEN, CDR2 SYDVKM. The CDR3: CASSSHRYEQYF. CDR3 nucleotide sequence: TGTGCCAGCAGTTCCCACAGATACGAGCAGTACTTC.